This T cell receptor beta chain was sequenced in a study of chemoradiotherapy in HPV16-positive cancers. Only in-frame clones appear in the TCRdb table, and some are missing; sequencing was by immunoSEQ multiplex PCR. This table has about 12,000 clones, 85% to 90% appearing once. This sequence originates from a human donor with HPV-associated anogenital cancer. The material was blood, obtained from a patient who underwent chemoradiotherapy.

This CDR3 is CATHPTDWNTGELFF. The CDR3 nucleotides are TGTGCCACCCACCCAACAGATTGGAACACCGGGGAGCTGTTTTTT. The rearrangement joins TRBV19 to TRBJ2-2; D is ambiguous. Germline V gene data show CDR1 as LNHDA and CDR2 as SQIVND (reference sequence). This CDR3 has 15 residues. The ends were cut back, 10 bases at V and 1 base at J, with 16 bases in the middle. Variable domain in full (rest from reference TRBV19 and TRBJ2-2): DGGITQSPKYLFRKEGQNVTLSCEQNLNHDAMYWYRQDPGQGLRLIYYSQIVNDFQKGDIAEGYSVSREKKESFPLTVTSAQKNPTAFYLCATHPTDWNTGELFFGEGSRLTVL.